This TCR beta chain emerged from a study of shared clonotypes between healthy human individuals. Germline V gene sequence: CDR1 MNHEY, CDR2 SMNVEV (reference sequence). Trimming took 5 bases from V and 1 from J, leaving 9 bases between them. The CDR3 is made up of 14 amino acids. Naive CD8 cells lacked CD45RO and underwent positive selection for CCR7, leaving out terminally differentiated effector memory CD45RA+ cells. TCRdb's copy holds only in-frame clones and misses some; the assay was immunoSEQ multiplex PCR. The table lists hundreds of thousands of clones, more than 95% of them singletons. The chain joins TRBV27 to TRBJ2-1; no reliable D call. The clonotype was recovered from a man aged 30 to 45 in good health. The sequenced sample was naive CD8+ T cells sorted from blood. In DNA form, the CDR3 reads TGTGCCAGCAGTCCCTCACCTTCCTACAATGAGCAGTTCTTC. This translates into CASSPSPSYNEQFF.